These 2 T cell receptor beta chains came from one sample sequenced in a study of T-cell memory formation after mild COVID-19. TCRdb re-called the 5' RACE reads through MiXCR, storing one row per CDR3 protein. Of about 82,000 distinct CDR3 sequences in the sample, about an eighth were seen once. Sample: PBMCs or a T cell subset sorted from them (not recorded which). The origin of the receptors is an adult woman who had mild COVID-19 (a few samples of this study predate the infection). Cell type and time point are not known.

This clonotype was counted many times. The chain employs TRBV7-8 and TRBJ1-2; TRBD1 is a possible D gene (5 bases). Germline values: CDR1 SGHVS, CDR2 FQNEAQ. V was shortened by 7 bases and J by 0 bases, with 9 bases between the two germline ends. The CDR3 has 13 residues. The CDR3 DNA follows: TGTGCCAGCATGGGACTAACTAACTATGGCTACACCTTC. Encoded protein: CASMGLTNYGYTF.

The chain employs TRBV19 and TRBJ1-5, with D perhaps TRBD1 (5 bases). V was cut by 3 bases and J by 4 bases, with 10 bases left in between. Germline lookup yields CDR1 LNHDA and CDR2 SQIVND (reference sequence). This CDR3 contains 14 residues. CDR3 nucleotide sequence: TGTGCCAGTAGTATGCAGGGTGAGAATCAGCCCCAGCATTTT. Translation: CASSMQGENQPQHF. The entire variable domain, with the rest obtained from reference TRBV19 and TRBJ1-5, is as follows: DGGITQSPKYLFRKEGQNVTLSCEQNLNHDAMYWYRQDPGQGLRLIYYSQIVNDFQKGDIAEGYSVSREKKESFPLTVTSAQKNPTAFYLCASSMQGENQPQHFGDGTRLSIL.